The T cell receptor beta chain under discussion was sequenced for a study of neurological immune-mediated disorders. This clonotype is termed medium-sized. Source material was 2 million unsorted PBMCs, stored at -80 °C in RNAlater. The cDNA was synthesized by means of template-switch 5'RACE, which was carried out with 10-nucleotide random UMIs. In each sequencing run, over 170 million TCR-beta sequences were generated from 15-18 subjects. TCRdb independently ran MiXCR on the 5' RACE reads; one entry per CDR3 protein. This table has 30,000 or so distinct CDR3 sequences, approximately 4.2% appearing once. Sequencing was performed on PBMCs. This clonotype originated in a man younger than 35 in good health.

CDR3 protein: CSAENRGDTDTQYF. The DNA of the CDR3 is TGCAGTGCTGAGAACAGGGGTGATACAGATACGCAGTATTTT. This chain uses TRBV20-1 with TRBJ2-3; 7 bases are a match to TRBD1. V trimming: 5 bases; J trimming: 3 bases; junction bases outside the gene matches: 8. Germline lookup yields CDR1 DFQATT and CDR2 SNEGSKA (reference sequence). The CDR3 runs 14 residues.